These 13 T cell receptor beta chains came from one sample sequenced in a study of cytomegalovirus exposure and HLA in healthy donors. Primers: 60 Vbeta forward and 13 Jbeta reverse. Data came from immunoSEQ multiplex PCR; TCRdb stores just in-frame clones and leaves some out. The table includes roughly 140,000 clones, around 78% detected once. The sequenced sample consisted of PBMCs. Receptors were obtained from a woman aged 40 to 50 in good health and CMV-seropositive.

The CDR3 DNA follows: TGTGCCAGCAGCTTAGTCTCAGGGGCCTCAGGGAATGGCTACACCTTC. It yields the protein CASSLVSGASGNGYTF. The chain has TRBV7-9 and TRBJ1-2; the D gene is possibly TRBD1 (6 bases). The V gene lost 1 base and the J gene lost 6 bases, with 18 bases spanning the gap. The CDR3 runs 16 residues. Per the germline V gene, CDR1 is SEHNR and CDR2 is FQNEAQ (reference sequence).

This clone turned up a few times. In DNA, the CDR3 is TGTGCCAGCAGTCCCAGGGGATCTACAGATACGCAGTATTTT. Its translation: CASSPRGSTDTQYF. The V gene is TRBV6-5, the J gene TRBJ2-3; weak D call: TRBD1 (6 bases). V lost 5 bases and J lost 3, with 12 bases in between. The CDR3 is made up of 14 amino acids. Germline V CDR1 and CDR2: MNHEY, SVGAGI.

The gene calls are TRBV20-1 and TRBJ1-1, with D uncertain. CDR1 is DFQATT, CDR2 SNEGSKA, per germline (reference sequence). The CDR3 loop spans 11 amino acids. Between the trimmed V and J ends, which lost 4 bases and 11 bases, there was a span of 14 bases. The CDR3 nucleotides read TGCAGTGCTAACCGAGAACGAGAGGCTTTCTTT. This gives the protein CSANREREAFF.

V usage is TRBV6-5 and J usage is TRBJ2-7; TRBD1 aligns across 9 bases. CDR1 MNHEY and CDR2 SVGAGI come from the germline V gene. With 6 bases clipped from V and 3 bases from J, the junction kept 9 bases outside the gene matches. This CDR3 is built from 15 residues. The CDR3 spells CASSRQTGGGYEQYF. DNA of the CDR3: TGTGCCAGCAGCCGTCAAACAGGGGGCGGCTACGAGCAGTACTTC.

This clone was recorded once. The gene calls are TRBV5-1 and TRBJ2-7; tentative D call: TRBD1 (5 bases). The CDR3 runs to 15 residues. Trimming shortened V by 4 bases and J by 0 bases, and 14 bases separated the two germline ends. Germline V lookup: CDR1 SGHRS, CDR2 YFSETQ. CDR3 coding DNA: TGCGCCAGCAGCGCTAAAGCCACAGGCTCCTACGAGCAGTACTTC. This sequence encodes CASSAKATGSYEQYF.

The chain carries TRBV28 and TRBJ2-1; D remains ambiguous. Germline-derived CDR1 and CDR2 are MDHEN and SYDVKM. This CDR3 comprises 11 residues. Trimming took off 6 bases at V and 8 bases at J, with 8 bases between the two ends. Here the CDR3 reads CASSRFHEQFF. DNA for the CDR3: TGTGCCAGCAGCCGTTTCCATGAGCAGTTCTTC.

The gene calls are TRBV28 and TRBJ2-7, with 10 bases matching TRBD2. The CDR3 extends over 14 amino acids. The V and J ends lost 6 bases and 3 bases, in that order; junction bases with no gene match: 5. CDR1 and CDR2 from the germline V gene are MDHEN and SYDVKM. CDR3 loop: CASRTGLAVYEQYF. CDR3 DNA sequence: TGTGCCAGCAGGACAGGACTAGCGGTCTACGAGCAGTACTTC.

The chain carries TRBV7-3 and TRBJ1-2, with 9 bases lining up with TRBD1. The CDR3 runs to 14 residues. J was trimmed by 6 bases and V by 4 bases; bases with no gene match: 6. Germline-derived CDR1 and CDR2 are SGHTA and FQGTGA. CDR3 region: CASSSGTGIDGYTF. Here the CDR3 DNA reads TGTGCCAGCAGCTCCGGGACAGGGATCGATGGCTACACCTTC.

This clone was seen just once. This chain links TRBV19 with TRBJ2-2, with 8 positions matching TRBD1. Germline V gene data show CDR1 as LNHDA and CDR2 as SQIVND (reference sequence). After removal of 7 bases from V and 2 bases from J, the junction contained 9 bases not matched to a gene. CDR3 length: 16 residues. CDR3 in DNA: TGTGCCAGTATAGACAGGGGACCTGTCAACACCGGGGAGCTGTTTTTT. This translates into CASIDRGPVNTGELFF.

The V call is TRBV28, the J call TRBJ2-4; weak D call: TRBD2 (5 bases). Trimming took off 4 bases at V and 7 bases at J, with 11 bases between the two ends. There are 13 residues in the CDR3. Looked up from germline, CDR1 is MDHEN and CDR2 is SYDVKM. Here the CDR3 DNA reads TGTGCCAGCAGTTCGGGAATAGCGAACATTCAGTACTTC. It yields the protein CASSSGIANIQYF.

The chain uses TRBV6-6 and TRBJ1-4, with 7 bases lining up with TRBD1. V lost 11 bases to trimming and J lost 0 bases; unmatched junction nucleotides: 12. The V gene's germline CDR1 is MNHNY and CDR2 SVGAGI (reference sequence). The CDR3 totals 16 residues. CDR3 nucleotides: TGTGCCTGCCGACAGGGAAGTCCTGCAACTAATGAAAAACTGTTTTTT. Amino acid sequence: CACRQGSPATNEKLFF.

The J gene is TRBJ2-1, the V gene TRBV6-1; 8 bases agree with TRBD1. V dropped 4 bases and J dropped 8; count of bases not matched to a gene: 10. The CDR3 has 15 amino acids. Germline V gives CDR1 MNHNS, CDR2 SASEGT. The CDR3 sequence is CASSGTGRLWDEQFF. CDR3 DNA sequence: TGTGCCAGCAGTGGGACAGGGCGGCTGTGGGATGAGCAGTTCTTC.

There are a few counts of this clone. The V gene is TRBV29-1, the J gene TRBJ2-3, with D hard to call. This CDR3 is built from 12 residues. Germline-derived CDR1 and CDR2 are SQVTM and ANQGSEA. V was trimmed by 2 bases and J by 2 bases, leaving 5 bases between them. As DNA, the CDR3 is TGCAGCGTTGAAAGCGACACAGATACGCAGTATTTT. This translates into CSVESDTDTQYF.